The 12 T cell receptor beta chains below come from one sample, sequenced in a study of blood T cells in healthy people across ages. Primed by a sample-barcoded 5' primer and a J-beta primer mix, a second PCR proceeded for roughly 7 to 12 cycles. TCRdb called the 5' RACE reads again in MiXCR, with one record for every CDR3 protein. The data hold 800,000 to 950,000 distinct CDR3 sequences, with roughly 29% observed a single time. These data were also reused for a study on T cells of mothers and their children.

The source material was blood. The receptors here all came from a woman between 35 and 50 years old in good health.

The chain uses TRBV5-1 and TRBJ1-2, with D possibly matching TRBD1 (6 bases). This CDR3 comprises 13 residues. CDR1 and CDR2 (germline): SGHRS, YFSETQ. V lost 4 bases and J 8 bases, leaving 15 bases between the germline ends. In DNA form, the CDR3 reads TGCGCCAGCAGCGCCGCGACAGGACCCGGCTACACCTTC. Amino acids: CASSAATGPGYTF.

There are a few counts of this clonotype. This may come from a read error, since a much larger clone is one base off. This chain links TRBV7-2 with TRBJ2-7; D might be TRBD1 or TRBD2, each matching 5 bases. The CDR3 consists of 14 residues. Trimming removed 5 bases from V and 3 bases from J, with 14 bases in between. Looked up from germline, CDR1 is SGHTA and CDR2 is FQGNSA. CDR3 nucleotide sequence: TGTGCCAGCAGCCGAGGGGCAGGGAACTACGAGCAGTACTTC. Encoded protein: CASSRGAGNYEQYF.

This clonotype has just a few counts. A much larger clone lies a single base off, so this may be a read error. V gene TRBV12-3 or TRBV12-4 combines with J gene TRBJ2-4; D not certain. CDR3 length: 12 amino acids. Trimming removed 5 bases from V and 8 bases from J, with 10 bases in between. The DNA of the CDR3 is TGTGCCAGCAGTCGATTTGGAGACATTCAGTACTTC. This encodes CASSRFGDIQYF.

A note on this clonotype: An end of the junction differs from the germline gene, which may be a read error. V and J are TRBV5-1 and TRBJ1-1; D gene uncertain. The CDR3 length is 17 residues. Germline values: CDR1 SGHRS, CDR2 YFSETQ. In nucleotides, the CDR3 is TGCACCAGCAGCTTGAGGGTTCCTACAGCTCTAAACACTGAAGCTTTCTTT. Protein product: CTSSLRVPTALNTEAFF.

Remarks on this clonotype: This may come from a read error, since a much larger clone is one base off. The CDR3 sequence: CASRASRTAPYHGYTF. CDR3 DNA sequence: TGCGCCAGCAGAGCGTCCAGGACAGCCCCATACCATGGCTACACCTTC. This rearrangement joins TRBV4-3 to TRBJ1-2; D is possibly TRBD1 (6 bases). The length of the CDR3 is 16 residues. CDR1 is LGHNA and CDR2 is YSLEER in the germline V gene. V shed 6 bases and J shed 6 bases, with 23 bases lying between them.

The sample holds a few counts of this clonotype. The chain links TRBV20-1 to TRBJ1-4; D is unclear. CDR1 is DFQATT and CDR2 is SNEGSKA in the germline V gene (reference sequence). V lost 6 bases and J 3 bases, leaving 17 bases between the germline ends. The CDR3 has 15 amino acids. The CDR3 reads CSATEGLSANEKLFF. CDR3 bases: TGCAGTGCCACCGAAGGGCTATCAGCTAATGAAAAACTGTTTTTT.

Note on this clonotype: Given a much more abundant clone one base away, this may be a read error. The chain is built from TRBV7-3 and TRBJ2-7; no definite D call. This CDR3 has 13 amino acids. V was pared by 4 bases and J by 5 bases, with 12 bases between. CDR1 is SGHTA, CDR2 FQGTGA, per germline. The chain's CDR3 is CASSSADTHEQYF. CDR3 in DNA: TGTGCCAGCAGCTCTGCAGATACCCACGAGCAGTACTTC. The full variable domain, completed using reference TRBV7-3 and TRBJ2-7, is GAGVSQTPSNKVTEKGKYVELRCDPISGHTALYWYRQSLGQGPEFLIYFQGTGAADDSGLPNDRFFAVRPEGSVSTLKIQRTERGDSAVYLCASSSADTHEQYFGPGTRLTVT.

The sample holds many counts of this clonotype. The chain employs TRBV7-2 and TRBJ2-5; D uncertain. The length of the CDR3 is 14 residues. The germline V gene has CDR1 SGHTA and CDR2 FQGNSA. The ends were cut back, 5 bases at V and 7 bases at J, with 17 bases in the middle. This CDR3 is CASSPGSGSWTQYF. The CDR3 coding sequence is TGTGCCAGCAGCCCAGGCAGTGGTAGTTGGACCCAGTACTTC.

This chain connects TRBV2 to TRBJ2-3, with a tentative D call TRBD2 (7 bases). The germline V gene encodes CDR1 SNHLY and CDR2 FYNNEI. The CDR3 loop spans 16 amino acids. The germline V and J ends were trimmed by 2 bases and 0 bases, with 12 bases remaining between them. The CDR3 is CASSELRGLSTDTQYF. In DNA, the CDR3 is TGTGCCAGCAGTGAACTGCGGGGGCTAAGCACAGATACGCAGTATTTT.

V is TRBV7-3 and J is TRBJ2-3; D ambiguous. Germline assignment: CDR1 SGHTA and CDR2 FQGTGA. The CDR3 extends over 14 amino acids. V was trimmed by 1 base and J by 4 bases, leaving 9 bases between them. CDR3 amino acids: CASSLKWASDTQYF. CDR3 nucleotide sequence: TGTGCCAGCAGCTTAAAGTGGGCCTCAGATACGCAGTATTTT.

This clonotype was counted at least ten times. V usage is TRBV28 and J usage is TRBJ2-3, with D tentatively TRBD1 (5 bases). This CDR3 has 15 residues. V lost 6 bases to trimming and J lost 4 bases, with 17 bases between them. Germline V lookup: CDR1 MDHEN, CDR2 SYDVKM. This CDR3 reads CASRDTGNSPDTQYF. CDR3 DNA sequence: TGTGCCAGCAGGGACACAGGAAATAGCCCAGATACGCAGTATTTT.

The chain links TRBV5-6 to TRBJ1-6; TRBD1 aligns across 9 bases. The CDR3 runs to 16 residues. Germline trimming cut 0 bases from V and 9 bases from J; bases unmatched to any gene: 7. Germline loops: CDR1 SGHDT, CDR2 YYEEEE. DNA of the CDR3: TGTGCCAGCAGCTTGGGAGGACAGGGGTTAAGTTCACCCCTCCACTTT. Encoded protein: CASSLGGQGLSSPLHF. The whole variable domain, remainder taken from reference TRBV5-6 and TRBJ1-6, is DAGVTQSPTHLIKTRGQQVTLRCSPKSGHDTVSWYQQALGQGPQFIFQYYEEEERQRGNFPDRFSGHQFPNYSSELNVNALLLGDSALYLCASSLGGQGLSSPLHFGNGTRLTVT.